These 20 T cell receptor beta chains were all obtained from the same sample, sequenced in a study of blood T cell repertoires in COVID-19. The assay was immunoSEQ multiplex PCR, and TCRdb's table has in-frame clones only and misses some. The sample consists of a few hundred thousand clones, roughly 80% of them appearing once. Sequenced: peripheral blood. These TCRs come from a woman younger than 35 with acute or convalescent COVID-19.

The table lists this clone with a few counts. The J gene is TRBJ2-7, the V gene TRBV27; 7 nucleotides align to TRBD1. With V trimmed by 2 bases and J by 2 bases, 6 bases remained unmatched. Germline CDR1 reads MNHEY; CDR2 reads SMNVEV (reference sequence). This CDR3 is built from 15 residues. The CDR3, as DNA: TGTGCCAGCAGTTTAGGGCAGGGGGAAGCCTACGAGCAGTACTTC. This gives the protein CASSLGQGEAYEQYF.

This chain links TRBV7-2 with TRBJ1-1, with D hard to call. The V end was cut by 5 bases, the J end by 7 bases, with 17 bases between. The CDR3 spans 14 residues. The germline CDR1 and CDR2 sequences are SGHTA and FQGNSA. The CDR3 sequence is CASSPAGGFLEAFF. Here the CDR3 DNA reads TGTGCCAGCAGCCCCGCCGGAGGGTTCCTTGAAGCTTTCTTT.

V gene TRBV18 combines with J gene TRBJ2-1; 13 bases align to TRBD2. Germline assignment: CDR1 KGHSH and CDR2 LQKENI. Trimming cost V 2 bases and J 3 bases; bases outside gene matches: 10. This CDR3 has 19 residues. The CDR3 DNA is TGTGCCAGCTCACCATATGGACTAGCGGGGGCGCAGGGCTACAATGAGCAGTTCTTC. As protein: CASSPYGLAGAQGYNEQFF.

This clone was detected once. This chain uses TRBV7-8 with TRBJ2-7, with 8 bases that match TRBD1. The germline CDR1 and CDR2 sequences are SGHVS and FQNEAQ. After removal of 5 bases from V and 6 bases from J, the junction contained 12 bases not matched to a gene. The CDR3 spans 15 residues. CDR3 protein: CASSEDRGFLREQYF. CDR3 in DNA: TGTGCCAGCAGCGAAGACAGGGGTTTTTTGCGCGAGCAGTACTTC.

The V call is TRBV29-1, the J call TRBJ1-2, with no clear D. Trimming pared 7 bases from V and 0 bases from J, leaving 6 bases between. From germline, CDR1 is SQVTM and CDR2 ANQGSEA. This CDR3 is built from 11 residues. CDR3 amino acids: CSDGANYGYTF. Here the CDR3 DNA reads TGCAGCGATGGAGCTAACTATGGCTACACCTTC. Full variable domain (remainder filled in from reference TRBV29-1 and TRBJ1-2): SAVISQKPSRDICQRGTSLTIQCQVDSQVTMMFWYRQQPGQSLTLIATANQGSEATYESGFVIDKFPISRPNLTFSTLTVSNMSPEDSSIYLCSDGANYGYTFGSGTRLTVV.

The gene calls are TRBV28 and TRBJ2-3, with D possibly TRBD2 on 5 matching bases. V was clipped by 3 bases and J by 0 bases, with 7 bases between them. The CDR3 length is 14 residues. Germline V gene lookup returns CDR1 MDHEN and CDR2 SYDVKM. CDR3 residues: CASSFPSSTDTQYF. DNA of the CDR3: TGTGCCAGCAGTTTTCCTAGCAGCACAGATACGCAGTATTTT.

There are a few counts of this clone. V and J are TRBV5-6 and TRBJ2-7, with a weak D call TRBD2 (6 bases). The germline V gene has CDR1 SGHDT and CDR2 YYEEEE. Trimming took 0 bases from V and 3 from J, leaving 13 bases between them. The CDR3 is made up of 15 amino acids. This CDR3 reads CASSLEVGGVYEQYF. Here the CDR3 DNA reads TGTGCCAGCAGCTTGGAAGTGGGAGGCGTCTACGAGCAGTACTTC.

The chain carries TRBV15 and TRBJ1-2, with 9 bases fitting TRBD1. Germline V lookup: CDR1 LNHNV, CDR2 YYDKDF (reference sequence). This CDR3 is built from 16 residues. The J segment lost 3 bases and the V segment lost 4 bases, leaving 9 bases of the junction unmatched. Written as DNA, the CDR3 is TGTGCCACCAGCACTGCGCGACAGGGGGACGACTATGGCTACACCTTC. Translated: CATSTARQGDDYGYTF.

The chain recombines TRBV18 with TRBJ1-2; 9 bases map to TRBD1. V shed 2 bases and J 0 bases; nucleotides not matched to a gene: 7. CDR3 length: 17 residues. Germline V gene lookup returns CDR1 KGHSH and CDR2 LQKENI. The CDR3 loop is CASSPSGGQGANYGYTF. The CDR3 DNA is TGTGCCAGCTCACCAAGCGGGGGACAGGGAGCTAACTATGGCTACACCTTC.

The chain recombines TRBV5-4 with TRBJ2-1; possibly TRBD2 for D (6 bases). This CDR3 has 16 residues. Trimming removed 1 base at V and 2 bases at J, with 13 bases between. Germline CDR1 SGHNT, CDR2 YYREEE (reference sequence). The CDR3 sequence is CASSLYRGATYNEQFF. CDR3 bases: TGTGCCAGCAGCTTGTACCGCGGGGCCACCTACAATGAGCAGTTCTTC.

The chain employs TRBV28 and TRBJ2-1, with D maybe TRBD2 (6 bases). This CDR3 contains 14 residues. The ends were cut back, 6 bases at V and 4 bases at J, with 13 bases in the middle. Germline V lookup: CDR1 MDHEN, CDR2 SYDVKM. The CDR3 DNA reads TGTGCCAGCAGACAGGACTACATATACAATGAGCAGTTCTTC. The encoded protein is CASRQDYIYNEQFF.

This clone was seen just once. This chain uses TRBV19 with TRBJ2-7; 10 bases match TRBD1. With V trimmed by 4 bases and J by 0 bases, 0 bases remained unmatched. The germline CDR1 and CDR2 sequences are LNHDA and SQIVND (reference sequence). The CDR3 is made up of 14 amino acids. CDR3 loop: CASSRTGGSYEQYF. CDR3 nucleotide sequence: TGTGCCAGTAGTAGGACAGGGGGCTCCTACGAGCAGTACTTC.

Here the CDR3 DNA reads TGTGCCAGCCGACGCACCGGGACTAGCATAAACATTCAGTACTTC. Translation: CASRRTGTSINIQYF. This chain connects TRBV5-5 to TRBJ2-4; 9 bases map to TRBD2. The CDR3 extends over 15 amino acids. Unmatched junction bases numbered 11, after V lost 7 bases and J lost 6 bases. Germline CDR1 SGHKS, CDR2 YYEKEE (reference sequence).

V gene TRBV4-2 combines with J gene TRBJ2-1; 12 bases fit TRBD2. CDR3 size: 18 residues. J gave up 9 bases and V 1 base, and 13 bases lay outside the gene matches. Germline CDR1 is LGHNA and CDR2 is YNFKEQ. The CDR3 region is CASSQVSLAGGPWGEQFF. The CDR3, as DNA: TGTGCCAGCAGCCAAGTTTCGCTAGCGGGAGGGCCGTGGGGTGAGCAGTTCTTC.

The chain is built from TRBV13 and TRBJ2-7; D possibly corresponds to TRBD1 (5 bases). Trimming stripped 0 bases from V and 5 bases from J, with 11 bases between. The germline gives CDR1 PRHDT, CDR2 FYEKMQ (reference sequence). There are 14 residues in the CDR3. CDR3 sequence reads: CASSLGGPGNEQYF. Here the CDR3 DNA reads TGTGCCAGCAGCTTAGGGGGGCCAGGGAACGAGCAGTACTTC.

V usage is TRBV18 and J usage is TRBJ2-1; 9 nucleotides agree with TRBD1. Germline CDR1 reads KGHSH; CDR2 reads LQKENI. CDR3 length equals 18 residues. J lost 9 bases, V lost 6 bases, and 21 bases had no gene match. The DNA for the CDR3 is TGTGCCAGCTCCTCCGGGACAGGGTCAGGCGGGAGAGCGAGTGAGCAGTTCTTC. Translating it yields CASSSGTGSGGRASEQFF.

This chain links TRBV7-9 with TRBJ2-2; maybe TRBD1 (7 bases). Germline V gene lookup returns CDR1 SEHNR and CDR2 FQNEAQ (reference sequence). The germline V and J ends were trimmed by 4 bases and 3 bases, with 15 bases remaining between them. There are 16 residues in the CDR3. The CDR3 sequence is CASSSTGWEDTGELFF. The CDR3 DNA is TGTGCCAGCAGCTCGACAGGGTGGGAGGACACCGGGGAGCTGTTTTTT.

This chain uses TRBV10-1 with TRBJ2-1, with D possibly being TRBD2 (5 bases). In germline, CDR1 is WNHNN, CDR2 SYGVQD (reference sequence). The V end lost 4 bases, the J end lost 8 bases, and 9 bases lay between the germline ends. The CDR3 sequence is 12 residues long. CDR3: CASSGSSHEQFF. As DNA, the CDR3 is TGCGCCAGCAGTGGCTCTAGCCATGAGCAGTTCTTC.

This chain joins TRBV7-2 and TRBJ1-1; 7 bases agree with TRBD1. The junction had 10 bases not matched to a gene; V was cut back by 5 bases and J by 1 base. Per germline, CDR1 SGHTA and CDR2 FQGNSA. This CDR3 has 16 residues. CDR3 in amino acids: CASSPAPTGRNTEAFF. CDR3 DNA: TGTGCCAGCAGCCCCGCCCCGACAGGGAGGAACACTGAAGCTTTCTTT.

V is TRBV5-4 and J is TRBJ2-3, with TRBD1 identical over 8 bases. With V trimmed by 4 bases and J by 1 base, 5 bases remained unmatched. The CDR3 contains 15 residues. Germline V gene sequence: CDR1 SGHNT, CDR2 YYREEE (reference sequence). The CDR3 is CASSPGGAGTDTQYF. Here the CDR3 DNA reads TGTGCCAGCAGCCCAGGGGGCGCGGGCACAGATACGCAGTATTTT.